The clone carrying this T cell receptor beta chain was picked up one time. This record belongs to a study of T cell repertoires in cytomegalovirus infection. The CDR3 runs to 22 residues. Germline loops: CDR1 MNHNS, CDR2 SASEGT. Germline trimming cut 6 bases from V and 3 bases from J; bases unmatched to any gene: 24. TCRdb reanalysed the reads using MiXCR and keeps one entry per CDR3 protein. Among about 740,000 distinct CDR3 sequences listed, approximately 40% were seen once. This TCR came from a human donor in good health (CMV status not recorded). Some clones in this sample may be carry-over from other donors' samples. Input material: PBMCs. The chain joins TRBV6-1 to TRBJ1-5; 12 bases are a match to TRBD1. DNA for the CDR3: TGTGCCAGCAGGCATACCGGGACAGGGGGCTCCCCCCCGGGTTATATCAATCAGCCCCAGCATTTT. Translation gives CASRHTGTGGSPPGYINQPQHF.